This T cell receptor (beta chain) was retrieved from a study of shared clonotypes between healthy human individuals. Notes on the study in general: Deeper or shallower sequencing was expected to change how clonotypes are shared among donors. A limitation of the genetic and exposure-history diversity represented arose from few donors.

Worth noting for this clone: Its antigen remains unidentified.

Losses at the gene ends were 6 bases for V and 7 bases for J; bases not matched to a gene: 11. The CDR3 has 15 residues. CDR1 is SNHLY and CDR2 is FYNNEI in the germline V gene. Every subset's genomic DNA went evenly onto several immunoSEQ plates. The method was immunoSEQ multiplex PCR; TCRdb's version includes in-frame clones alone and lacks a portion of them. The table has about 2.1 million clones, over 85% seen once. Terminally differentiated effector memory CD45RA+ cells were excluded from the naive CD8 cells, which were CD45RO-negative and positively selected for CCR7. The rearrangement links TRBV2 to TRBJ1-5; the match to TRBD1 covers 8 bases. The specimen was naive CD8+ T cells from PBMCs. This clonotype was sampled from a young man in good health. Some clones in this sample may be carry-over from other donors' samples. This chain's CDR3 is CASSERQGTRQPQHF. In DNA form, the CDR3 reads TGTGCCAGCAGCGAGAGACAGGGGACGAGGCAGCCCCAGCATTTT.